A selection of T cell receptor beta chains follows, all from one sample in a study of cytomegalovirus exposure and HLA in healthy donors. Using immunoSEQ multiplex PCR, the repertoire was profiled, and TCRdb retains in-frame clones only, with some absent. The sample lists fewer than 250,000 clones; under 80% were seen once. Sequenced input: PBMCs. These receptors originate from a girl under 10 years old in good health and CMV-seronegative. CDR3s include the opening cysteine and the closing phenylalanine or tryptophan. D genes are given only for firm matches. Size is omitted from some rows. Given values are once, few, many or a class for expanded clones.

D gene | CDR3 length | J gene | clone size | V gene | CDR3 protein | CDR3 DNA
TRBD1 | 12 | TRBJ1-1 | few | TRBV7-9 | CASSWTGIEAFF | TGTGCCAGCAGCTGGACAGGGATTGAAGCTTTCTTT
. | 15 | TRBJ1-1 | . | TRBV5-6 | CASSLVHDWNTEAFF | TGTGCCAGCAGCTTGGTACACGATTGGAACACTGAAGCTTTCTTT
. | 16 | TRBJ1-6 | . | TRBV5-1 | CASSLGTGPYNSPLHF | TGCGCCAGCAGCTTAGGTACAGGGCCATATAATTCACCCCTCCACTTT
TRBD1 | 15 | TRBJ1-5 | . | TRBV4-1 | CASSYNRGSDQPQHF | TGCGCCAGCAGCTATAACAGGGGCAGTGATCAGCCCCAGCATTTT
. | 14 | TRBJ1-4 | . | TRBV18 | CASSQLGANEKLFF | TGTGCCAGCTCCCAGCTAGGGGCCAATGAAAAACTGTTTTTT
TRBD1 | 14 | TRBJ2-4 | . | TRBV6-5 | CASSSDRAVSLQYF | TGTGCCAGCAGTTCCGACAGGGCGGTGTCCCTTCAGTACTTC
TRBD1 | 14 | TRBJ1-1 | . | TRBV5-1 | CASSLGDSSAEAFF | TGCGCCAGCAGCTTGGGGGACAGTAGCGCTGAAGCTTTCTTT
TRBD1 | 16 | TRBJ2-1 | . | TRBV2 | CASRELTGGMRDEQFF | TGTGCCAGCAGAGAGTTGACAGGGGGAATGCGGGATGAGCAGTTCTTC
TRBD2 | 14 | TRBJ2-1 | . | TRBV7-9 | CASSLGTSGSKQFF | TGTGCCAGCAGCTTAGGTACTAGCGGGTCTAAGCAGTTCTTC
. | 19 | TRBJ1-1 | few | TRBV4-1 | CASSQGEGVYGLGNTEAFF | TGCGCCAGCAGCCAAGGGGAGGGGGTTTATGGTTTAGGTAACACTGAAGCTTTCTTT